Presented here are 15 T cell receptor beta chains from one specimen sequenced in a study of beta chain features in type 1 diabetes (dated by TCRdb to the late 2010s). The library relied on the immunoSEQ multiplex PCR assay. The entire isolated RNA was reverse transcribed using the High Capacity cDNA Reverse Transcription Kit, and thus expressed TCRB transcripts were sequenced. Sourced from immuneACCESS, this table was stored by TCRdb with only in-frame sequences that have V and J called. A share of the clones is absent; for the studies checked, an unresolved V gene accounts for under half, and the remainder has no known explanation. The sample table contains around 190,000 clones; only one count was recorded for around 13% of them. The ten largest clones capture 0.62% of the sample. Sequencing was done on a sample of central memory CD4+ T cells from blood. These receptors were collected from a woman under 30 in good health.

This clone was observed a few times. This chain's CDR3 is CASSPAGSGANVLTF. Here the CDR3 DNA reads TGTGCCAGCAGTCCGGCGGGTTCTGGGGCCAACGTCCTGACTTTC. The genes are TRBV25-1 and TRBJ2-6; D is perhaps TRBD2 (5 bases). The CDR3 has 15 amino acids. Germline CDR1 MGHDK, CDR2 SYGVNS. Trimming removed 5 bases at V and 1 base at J, with 9 bases between.

This chain joins TRBV11-2 and TRBJ2-2, with 10 positions matching TRBD1. The J segment lost 1 base and the V segment lost 1 base, leaving 6 bases of the junction unmatched. Germline V CDR1 and CDR2: SGHAT, FQNNGV. The CDR3 has 18 amino acids. The CDR3 is CASSLASGDRGNTGELFF. The CDR3 DNA follows: TGTGCCAGCAGCTTAGCCTCCGGGGACAGGGGGAACACCGGGGAGCTGTTTTTT.

The J gene is TRBJ1-2, the V gene TRBV6-5; D gene uncertain. Trimming removed 5 bases at V and 4 bases at J, with 11 bases between. The germline CDR1 and CDR2 sequences are MNHEY and SVGAGI. This CDR3 contains 13 residues. The DNA for the CDR3 is TGTGCCAGCAGTACCCGGAGTGGCTATGGCTACACCTTC. Protein product: CASSTRSGYGYTF.

This clone was seen only a few times. V is TRBV5-1 and J is TRBJ2-1, with D possibly TRBD2 on 5 matching bases. V shed 0 bases and J shed 6 bases, with 19 bases lying between them. From germline, CDR1 is SGHRS and CDR2 YFSETQ. This CDR3 contains 17 residues. The CDR3 nucleotides read TGCGCCAGCAGCTTGGATGGGAGCGGAATAGCTGGCAATGAGCAGTTCTTC. Its translation: CASSLDGSGIAGNEQFF.

This chain connects TRBV10-3 to TRBJ2-1; 12 bases match TRBD2. Trimming cost V 3 bases and J 8 bases; bases outside gene matches: 17. The CDR3 contains 19 residues. Germline loops: CDR1 ENHRY, CDR2 SYGVKD. The CDR3 DNA follows: TGTGCCATCAGTGACGCACAGCTCCTAGCGGGAGGGCGTGGGCATGAGCAGTTCTTC. Protein product: CAISDAQLLAGGRGHEQFF.

Here the CDR3 reads CASSQVTASGTTGELFF. The DNA for the CDR3 is TGTGCCAGCAGCCAAGTTACGGCTAGCGGTACCACCGGGGAGCTGTTTTTT. The rearrangement links TRBV4-2 to TRBJ2-2, with TRBD2 matching over 7 bases. V shed 1 base and J 4 bases; nucleotides not matched to a gene: 9. The V gene's germline CDR1 is LGHNA and CDR2 YNFKEQ. This CDR3 spans 17 amino acids.

This clone was counted only a few times. The V call is TRBV25-1, the J call TRBJ2-1, with TRBD2 matching 8 bases. J gave up 5 bases and V 1 base, and 4 bases lay outside the gene matches. Germline V gene sequence: CDR1 MGHDK, CDR2 SYGVNS. The CDR3 contains 15 residues. The CDR3 DNA reads TGTGCCAGCAGTGAATCGGGACTAGGAGACAATGAGCAGTTCTTC. Translation: CASSESGLGDNEQFF.

This clone was picked up a small number of times. The chain couples TRBV18 to TRBJ2-2; 15 bases map to TRBD2. Trimming at V came to 2 bases and at J to 1 base, leaving 8 bases not matched to a gene. Germline CDR1 is KGHSH and CDR2 is LQKENI. The CDR3 runs to 20 residues. DNA for the CDR3: TGTGCCAGCTCACCATACTCCGGGACTAGCGGGAGGCGGAACACCGGGGAGCTGTTTTTT. It yields the protein CASSPYSGTSGRRNTGELFF. The variable domain in full, with the rest retrieved from reference TRBV18 and TRBJ2-2, is NAGVMQNPRHLVRRRGQEARLRCSPMKGHSHVYWYRQLPEEGLKFMVYLQKENIIDESGMPKERFSAEFPKEGPSILRIQQVVRGDSAAYFCASSPYSGTSGRRNTGELFFGEGSRLTVL.

In this sample, this clone turned up a few times. V and J are TRBV7-2 and TRBJ1-2; D gene ambiguous. V was shortened by 2 bases and J by 6 bases, with 7 bases between the two germline ends. CDR1 SGHTA and CDR2 FQGNSA come from the germline V gene. CDR3 length: 12 residues. The CDR3 reads CASSLTADGYTF. The CDR3, as DNA: TGTGCCAGCAGCTTAACAGCAGATGGCTACACCTTC.

This sequence joins TRBV19 and TRBJ2-7, with D possibly TRBD2 on 5 matching bases. Trimming removed 1 base at V and 2 bases at J, with 18 bases between. The germline gives CDR1 LNHDA, CDR2 SQIVND (reference sequence). The CDR3 runs 17 residues. The CDR3: CASSIGGLSGSTYEQYF. The CDR3, as DNA: TGTGCCAGTAGTATAGGTGGGTTAAGCGGATCCACCTACGAGCAGTACTTC.

This clone was counted between two and nine times. V usage is TRBV5-1 and J usage is TRBJ1-2; D uncertain. Germline loops: CDR1 SGHRS, CDR2 YFSETQ. The CDR3 is made up of 15 amino acids. V was shortened by 4 bases and J by 5 bases, with 18 bases between the two germline ends. The CDR3 spells CASSLNRVRSYGYTF. CDR3 coding DNA: TGCGCCAGCAGCCTCAACCGAGTTCGCTCTTATGGCTACACCTTC.

The V gene is TRBV11-1, the J gene TRBJ2-3, with D possibly TRBD2 on 5 matching bases. The ends were cut back, 2 bases at V and 1 base at J, with 10 bases in the middle. CDR3 length: 15 residues. Germline assignment: CDR1 SGHAT and CDR2 FQDESV (reference sequence). For the CDR3, the DNA is TGTGCCAGCAGCTTACGGAGGATTCGCACAGATACGCAGTATTTT. Protein: CASSLRRIRTDTQYF. Combining the CDR3 with reference TRBV11-1 and TRBJ2-3 gives the whole variable domain EAEVAQSPRYKITEKSQAVAFWCDPISGHATLYWYRQILGQGPELLVQFQDESVVDDSQLPKDRFSAERLKGVDSTLKIQPAELGDSAMYLCASSLRRIRTDTQYFGPGTRLTVL.

The rearrangement joins TRBV9 to TRBJ2-2, with 10 bases lining up with TRBD2. The CDR3 consists of 15 residues. V gave up 3 bases and J gave up 5 bases; unmatched junction bases: 4. CDR1 is SGDLS and CDR2 is YYNGEE in the germline V gene. CDR3: CASSARTSGTGELFF. Written as DNA, the CDR3 is TGTGCCAGCAGCGCCAGGACTAGCGGTACCGGGGAGCTGTTTTTT.

This clone appeared a few times. The chain recombines TRBV28 with TRBJ2-7; TRBD1 agrees at 7 bases. The V segment lost 3 bases and the J segment 0 bases; nucleotides outside the gene matches: 8. This CDR3 comprises 16 residues. Germline V gene sequence: CDR1 MDHEN, CDR2 SYDVKM. The CDR3 region has the DNA TGTGCCAGCAGTTTCCGACTAAGACAGGGCTCCTACGAGCAGTACTTC. This translates into CASSFRLRQGSYEQYF.

The V call is TRBV4-2, the J call TRBJ2-7; 11 positions agree with TRBD2. V shed 1 base, J shed 1 base, and the junction held 6 bases outside the gene matches. CDR3 size: 17 residues. Looked up from germline, CDR1 is LGHNA and CDR2 is YNFKEQ. The CDR3 reads CASSQGGSGRGSYEQYF. The CDR3 coding sequence is TGTGCCAGCAGCCAAGGGGGTAGCGGGAGGGGATCCTACGAGCAGTACTTC.